These 28 T cell receptor beta chains were sequenced from one sample in a study of T cell changes during pregnancy in multiple sclerosis. Data came from immunoSEQ multiplex PCR; TCRdb stores just in-frame clones and leaves some out. Of roughly 76,000 clones in the sample, 85% to 95% are singletons; the top ten hold about 0.52%. The sample consisted of CD4+ T cells from peripheral blood mononuclear cells, taken in the second trimester of pregnancy. The receptors originated from a female donor with multiple sclerosis, enrolled in a pregnancy study.

This chain uses TRBV13 with TRBJ2-5, with TRBD1 as a possible D gene (6 bases). Germline CDR1 reads PRHDT; CDR2 reads FYEKMQ (reference sequence). CDR3 length: 15 residues. Trimming shortened V by 4 bases and J by 0 bases, and 12 bases separated the two germline ends. The CDR3 loop is CASSSRTVYQETQYF. In nucleotides, the CDR3 is TGTGCCAGCAGCTCTCGGACAGTGTACCAAGAGACCCAGTACTTC.

This clone was detected once. V is TRBV27 and J is TRBJ1-2; possibly TRBD1 for D (6 bases). The CDR3 runs to 13 residues. Germline CDR1 and CDR2: MNHEY and SMNVEV (reference sequence). Deletions cut 6 bases from V and 4 bases from J, with 12 bases between. CDR3 amino acids: CASRPRQAYGYTF. The DNA of the CDR3 is TGTGCCAGCAGACCAAGACAGGCCTATGGCTACACCTTC.

The chain is built from TRBV19 and TRBJ1-6; TRBD1 matches at 9 bases. Germline V gene data show CDR1 as LNHDA and CDR2 as SQIVND (reference sequence). Losses at the gene ends were 5 bases for V and 6 bases for J; bases not matched to a gene: 8. The CDR3 sequence is 16 residues long. The chain's CDR3 is CASSARDRAFNSPLHF. CDR3 DNA: TGTGCCAGTAGTGCCCGGGACAGGGCGTTTAATTCACCCCTCCACTTT. Based on the CDR3 plus reference TRBV19 and TRBJ1-6, the full variable domain is DGGITQSPKYLFRKEGQNVTLSCEQNLNHDAMYWYRQDPGQGLRLIYYSQIVNDFQKGDIAEGYSVSREKKESFPLTVTSAQKNPTAFYLCASSARDRAFNSPLHFGNGTRLTVT.

CDR3 amino acids: CATRGEGGNQPQHF. The CDR3 nucleotides are TGTGCCACCCGTGGGGAGGGAGGCAATCAGCCCCAGCATTTT. The gene calls are TRBV7-2 and TRBJ1-5; D call uncertain. The CDR3 runs 14 residues. Germline loops: CDR1 SGHTA, CDR2 FQGNSA. The V and J ends lost 10 bases and 2 bases respectively, with 15 bases between them.

The V and J genes are TRBV5-1 and TRBJ1-4; the match to TRBD1 covers 7 bases. CDR3 size: 14 residues. V was clipped by 4 bases and J by 4 bases; unmatched bases: 4. Germline-derived CDR1 and CDR2 are SGHRS and YFSETQ. The CDR3 loop reads CASSKGQNNEKLFF. CDR3 in DNA: TGCGCCAGCAGCAAGGGACAGAATAATGAAAAACTGTTTTTT. The full variable domain, its missing parts supplied by reference TRBV5-1 and TRBJ1-4, is KAGVTQTPRYLIKTRGQQVTLSCSPISGHRSVSWYQQTPGQGLQFLFEYFSETQRNKGNFPGRFSGRQFSNSRSEMNVSTLELGDSALYLCASSKGQNNEKLFFGSGTQLSVL.

V usage is TRBV10-3 and J usage is TRBJ1-5, with D perhaps matching TRBD1 (5 bases). The CDR3 extends over 14 amino acids. Germline V gives CDR1 ENHRY, CDR2 SYGVKD. Between the trimmed V and J ends, which lost 4 bases and 4 bases, there was a span of 11 bases. DNA of the CDR3: TGTGCCATCAGTGTGGGTGGGGGGAATCAGCCCCAGCATTTT. Protein: CAISVGGGNQPQHF.

V usage is TRBV20-1 and J usage is TRBJ1-1, with D uncertain. The CDR3 loop spans 11 amino acids. Looked up from germline, CDR1 is DFQATT and CDR2 is SNEGSKA (reference sequence). With 0 bases removed from V and 7 bases from J, the gap between germline ends came to 6 bases. CDR3 DNA sequence: TGCAGTGCTAGAGATTCAGGTGAAGCTTTCTTT. This encodes CSARDSGEAFF.

The chain couples TRBV5-1 to TRBJ2-7; D unresolved. Germline V gene sequence: CDR1 SGHRS, CDR2 YFSETQ. The CDR3 runs to 12 residues. V was shortened by 1 base and J by 4 bases, with 6 bases between the two germline ends. The CDR3 coding sequence is TGCGCCAGCAGCTTGCCCGGGTACGAGCAGTACTTC. It encodes CASSLPGYEQYF.

This clone was counted at least ten times. The V and J genes are TRBV19 and TRBJ2-1, with a tentative D call TRBD2 (5 bases). This CDR3 spans 16 amino acids. CDR1 and CDR2 (germline): LNHDA, SQIVND (reference sequence). V was clipped by 2 bases and J by 3 bases, with 14 bases between them. DNA for the CDR3: TGTGCCAGTAGTATAACAGCGGTCCTCGGCTACAATGAGCAGTTCTTC. It encodes CASSITAVLGYNEQFF.

The chain employs TRBV6-5 and TRBJ1-1; D not resolved. The ends were cut back, 0 bases at V and 0 bases at J, with 5 bases in the middle. This CDR3 is 14 amino acids long. CDR1 is MNHEY, CDR2 SVGAGI, per germline. CDR3 sequence reads: CASSYSAVNTEAFF. CDR3 sequence (DNA): TGTGCCAGCAGTTACTCGGCAGTGAACACTGAAGCTTTCTTT.

The gene calls are TRBV19 and TRBJ2-4; TRBD2 might be the D (5 bases). In germline, CDR1 is LNHDA, CDR2 SQIVND (reference sequence). The CDR3 is 14 amino acids. V lost 11 bases, J lost 0 bases, and 14 bases lay in between. DNA for the CDR3: TGTGCCTCCGGTCCGGGAACAGCCAAAAACATTCAGTACTTC. It translates to CASGPGTAKNIQYF.

The chain uses TRBV12-5 and TRBJ2-7; 11 nucleotides match TRBD1. The germline gives CDR1 LGHNT, CDR2 FRNRAP. V gave up 2 bases and J gave up 5 bases; unmatched junction bases: 8. The CDR3 is made up of 16 amino acids. The CDR3 spells CASGLSRGQGVHEQYF. CDR3 nucleotides: TGTGCTAGTGGTTTGTCACGGGGACAGGGGGTCCACGAGCAGTACTTC.

The J gene is TRBJ2-5, the V gene TRBV7-2; 8 nucleotides line up with TRBD2. Germline values: CDR1 SGHTA, CDR2 FQGNSA. The CDR3 loop spans 15 amino acids. Trimming at V came to 6 bases and at J to 2 bases, leaving 8 bases not matched to a gene. CDR3 sequence reads: CASRRTSFPQETQYF. In DNA, the CDR3 is TGTGCCAGCAGGCGGACTAGCTTCCCTCAAGAGACCCAGTACTTC. Full variable domain (outside the CDR3, taken from reference TRBV7-2 and TRBJ2-5): GAGVSQSPSNKVTEKGKDVELRCDPISGHTALYWYRQSLGQGLEFLIYFQGNSAPDKSGLPSDRFSAERTGGSVSTLTIQRTQQEDSAVYLCASRRTSFPQETQYFGPGTRLLVL.

The chain couples TRBV5-1 to TRBJ2-4, with D possibly TRBD2 on 5 matching bases. Per the germline V gene, CDR1 is SGHRS and CDR2 is YFSETQ. The V end lost 7 bases, the J end lost 2 bases, and 13 bases lay between the germline ends. The CDR3 has 14 amino acids. The CDR3 is CASSPPGTKNIQYF. CDR3 nucleotide sequence: TGCGCCAGCTCACCTCCGGGGACCAAAAACATTCAGTACTTC.

The chain links TRBV5-4 to TRBJ1-4; 7 nucleotides agree with TRBD1. Germline lookup yields CDR1 SGHNT and CDR2 YYREEE (reference sequence). J was trimmed by 5 bases and V by 1 base; bases with no gene match: 2. The CDR3 runs to 14 residues. The CDR3 DNA is TGTGCCAGCAGCTTGACAGGGGTAAATGAAAAACTGTTTTTT. It specifies CASSLTGVNEKLFF.

This chain uses TRBV19 with TRBJ2-2, with 9 bases matching TRBD1. The CDR3 has 16 residues. After removal of 5 bases from V and 6 bases from J, the junction contained 10 bases not matched to a gene. Germline V gene lookup returns CDR1 LNHDA and CDR2 SQIVND (reference sequence). CDR3 loop: CASSGGTGSMAGELFF. In DNA form, the CDR3 reads TGTGCCAGTAGTGGGGGGACAGGGTCTATGGCCGGGGAGCTGTTTTTT.

The chain uses TRBV29-1 and TRBJ1-2; D might be TRBD1 (5 bases). Germline CDR1 and CDR2: SQVTM and ANQGSEA. V lost 6 bases to trimming and J lost 8 bases, with 19 bases between them. This CDR3 is built from 13 residues. This CDR3 reads CSVRGGTFVGYTF. The CDR3 DNA sequence: TGCAGCGTCCGGGGCGGGACTTTTGTGGGCTACACCTTC.

This chain uses TRBV11-3 with TRBJ2-1, with TRBD2 matching over 9 bases. V was pared by 1 base and J by 2 bases, with 3 bases of the junction left unmatched. Germline CDR1 is SGHNT and CDR2 is YENEEA. This CDR3 is 16 amino acids long. CDR3 sequence: CASSLGAGGPYNEQFF. DNA for the CDR3: TGTGCCAGCAGCTTAGGTGCGGGGGGGCCCTACAATGAGCAGTTCTTC.

V usage is TRBV2 and J usage is TRBJ2-1, with 11 bases identical to TRBD2. CDR1 is SNHLY and CDR2 is FYNNEI in the germline V gene. The junction had 12 bases not matched to a gene; V was cut back by 2 bases and J by 6 bases. This CDR3 spans 18 amino acids. CDR3 in amino acids: CASSEFASGGSRVNEQFF. The CDR3 DNA is TGTGCCAGCAGTGAATTTGCTAGCGGGGGGTCTAGAGTCAATGAGCAGTTCTTC.

The chain employs TRBV18 and TRBJ2-2; 14 nucleotides line up with TRBD2. Germline CDR1 is KGHSH and CDR2 is LQKENI. With 6 bases clipped from V and 4 bases from J, the junction kept 7 bases outside the gene matches. The CDR3 length is 17 residues. In DNA, the CDR3 is TGTGCCAGCTCTTCGGGACTAGCGGGAGCGGGCACCGGGGAGCTGTTTTTT. Its protein is CASSSGLAGAGTGELFF.

As DNA, the CDR3 is TGTGCCAGCAGCGCCACGCGGATCACAGGGGACACTGAAGCTTTCTTT. It translates to CASSATRITGDTEAFF. This sequence joins TRBV13 and TRBJ1-1, with TRBD1 matching 7 bases. After removal of 5 bases from V and 3 bases from J, the junction contained 12 bases not matched to a gene. Germline lookup yields CDR1 PRHDT and CDR2 FYEKMQ (reference sequence). This CDR3 is 16 amino acids long.

This clone was observed once. This chain connects TRBV7-9 to TRBJ2-5; 15 bases match TRBD2. CDR1 and CDR2 from the germline V gene are SEHNR and FQNEAQ (reference sequence). This CDR3 contains 18 residues. V lost 5 bases and J lost 5; bases outside the gene matches: 12. The CDR3 protein is CASSGPGTSGGPGETQYF. The DNA of the CDR3 is TGTGCCAGCAGCGGGCCCGGGACTAGCGGGGGGCCGGGGGAGACCCAGTACTTC.

This chain joins TRBV5-1 and TRBJ2-5; D is possibly TRBD2 (5 bases). Germline CDR1 reads SGHRS; CDR2 reads YFSETQ. V was pared by 4 bases and J by 5 bases, with 15 bases between. The CDR3 extends over 14 amino acids. The CDR3 loop is CASSAEGSGETQYF. The CDR3 DNA reads TGCGCCAGCAGCGCAGAGGGCAGTGGGGAGACCCAGTACTTC.

The J gene is TRBJ1-2, the V gene TRBV7-6; D unresolved. The germline V and J ends were trimmed by 5 bases and 4 bases, with 17 bases remaining between them. Germline V gene sequence: CDR1 SGHVS, CDR2 FNYEAQ. The CDR3 runs to 15 residues. The CDR3: CASSPYDGGLYGYTF. The CDR3 coding sequence is TGTGCCAGCAGCCCCTACGATGGAGGCCTCTATGGCTACACCTTC.

The chain carries TRBV7-9 and TRBJ1-2, with D uncertain. There are 11 residues in the CDR3. V was pared by 5 bases and J by 8 bases, with 9 bases between. Germline values: CDR1 SEHNR, CDR2 FQNEAQ (reference sequence). The CDR3 is CASSPFEGYTF. DNA of the CDR3: TGTGCCAGCAGCCCCTTTGAGGGCTACACCTTC.

This rearrangement joins TRBV7-9 to TRBJ1-1; D might be TRBD1 (6 bases). The CDR3 is 16 amino acids. Between the trimmed V and J ends, which lost 5 bases and 0 bases, there was a span of 16 bases. Germline V gives CDR1 SEHNR, CDR2 FQNEAQ (reference sequence). CDR3 bases: TGTGCCAGCAGCCGCACGAGGGGGTTTGTGAACACTGAAGCTTTCTTT. Translated: CASSRTRGFVNTEAFF. The full variable domain, its missing parts supplied by reference TRBV7-9 and TRBJ1-1, is DTGVSQNPRHKITKRGQNVTFRCDPISEHNRLYWYRQTLGQGPEFLTYFQNEAQLEKSRLLSDRFSAERPKGSFSTLEIQRTEQGDSAMYLCASSRTRGFVNTEAFFGQGTRLTVV.

V usage is TRBV5-1 and J usage is TRBJ2-7; D is perhaps TRBD1 (5 bases). This CDR3 is 14 amino acids long. Trimming took 1 base from V and 5 from J, leaving 13 bases between them. The germline V gene encodes CDR1 SGHRS and CDR2 YFSETQ. In DNA form, the CDR3 reads TGCGCCAGCAGCTTGCGTCCAGGGCTCGACGAGCAGTACTTC. Its protein is CASSLRPGLDEQYF.

The chain carries TRBV10-3 and TRBJ2-7, with 10 bases aligning to TRBD2. Germline trimming cut 3 bases from V and 3 bases from J; bases unmatched to any gene: 2. The germline gives CDR1 ENHRY, CDR2 SYGVKD. The CDR3 is made up of 14 amino acids. For the CDR3, the DNA is TGTGCCATCAGTGAACCTAGCGGGGGCTACGAGCAGTACTTC. It yields the protein CAISEPSGGYEQYF.